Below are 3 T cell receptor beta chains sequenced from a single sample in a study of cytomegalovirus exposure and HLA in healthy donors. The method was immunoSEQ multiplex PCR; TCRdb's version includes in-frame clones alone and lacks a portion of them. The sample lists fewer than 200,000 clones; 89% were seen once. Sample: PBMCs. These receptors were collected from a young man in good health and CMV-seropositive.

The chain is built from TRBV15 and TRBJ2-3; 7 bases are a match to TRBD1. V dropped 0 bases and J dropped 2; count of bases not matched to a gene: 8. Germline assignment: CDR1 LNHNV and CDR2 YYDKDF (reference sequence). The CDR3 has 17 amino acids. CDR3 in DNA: TGTGCCACCAGCAGAGAAAAGGACAGGTCCTACACAGATACGCAGTATTTT. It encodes CATSREKDRSYTDTQYF.

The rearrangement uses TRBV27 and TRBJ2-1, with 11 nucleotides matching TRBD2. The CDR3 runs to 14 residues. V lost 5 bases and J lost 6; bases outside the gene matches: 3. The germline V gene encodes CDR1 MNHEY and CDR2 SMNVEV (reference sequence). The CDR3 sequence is CASSRLAGLNEQFF. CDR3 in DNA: TGTGCCAGCAGTAGACTAGCGGGGCTCAATGAGCAGTTCTTC.

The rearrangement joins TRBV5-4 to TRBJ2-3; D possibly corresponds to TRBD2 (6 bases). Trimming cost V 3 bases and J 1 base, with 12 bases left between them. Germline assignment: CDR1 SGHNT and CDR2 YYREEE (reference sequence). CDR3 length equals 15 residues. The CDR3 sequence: CASSSREFGTDTQYF. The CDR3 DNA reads TGTGCCAGCAGCTCCCGGGAGTTCGGCACAGATACGCAGTATTTT.